These T cell receptor beta chains were read from a single sample in a study of T-cell memory formation after mild COVID-19. TCRdb re-called the 5' RACE reads with MiXCR, one entry per CDR3 protein. The sample holds over 450,000 distinct CDR3 sequences, around 21% seen once. Sequencing input: PBMCs or a T cell subset sorted from them (not recorded which). The receptors were sampled from an adult woman who had mild COVID-19 (a few samples of this study predate the infection). Cell type and time point are not known. CDR3s include the opening cysteine and the closing phenylalanine or tryptophan. Fields, in order: clone size, CDR3 length, D gene, J gene, V gene, CDR3 protein, CDR3 DNA. The D gene is left open where the match is weak. Clone size is given for some rows only: seen once, a few or many times, or a class if the clone is expanded.

clone_size: -
cdr3_length: 15
d_call: TRBD2
j_call: TRBJ2-3
v_call: TRBV27
cdr3_aa: CASSQQGLAPDTQYF
cdr3_nt: TGTGCCAGCAGCCAGCAGGGACTAGCCCCAGATACGCAGTATTTT

clone_size: -
cdr3_length: 14
d_call: -
j_call: TRBJ2-1
v_call: TRBV9
cdr3_aa: CASSEGTAVGEQFF
cdr3_nt: TGTGCCAGCAGCGAGGGGACTGCCGTTGGTGAGCAGTTCTTC

clone_size: few
cdr3_length: 16
d_call: TRBD2
j_call: TRBJ2-1
v_call: TRBV24-1
cdr3_aa: CATSDPGLAGRNEQFF
cdr3_nt: TGTGCCACCAGTGACCCCGGACTAGCGGGACGGAATGAGCAGTTCTTC

clone_size: few
cdr3_length: 15
d_call: -
j_call: TRBJ2-5
v_call: TRBV7-9
cdr3_aa: CASSHPLGRQETQYF
cdr3_nt: TGTGCCAGCAGCCACCCACTCGGGCGCCAAGAGACCCAGTACTTC

clone_size: -
cdr3_length: 15
d_call: TRBD1
j_call: TRBJ2-7
v_call: TRBV7-6
cdr3_aa: CASSLGWDSPYEQYF
cdr3_nt: TGTGCCAGCAGCTTAGGATGGGACAGCCCCTACGAGCAGTACTTC

clone_size: few
cdr3_length: 14
d_call: -
j_call: TRBJ2-6
v_call: TRBV7-3
cdr3_aa: CASSPQSGANVLTF
cdr3_nt: TGTGCCAGCAGCCCGCAATCTGGGGCCAACGTCCTGACTTTC

clone_size: -
cdr3_length: 14
d_call: TRBD1
j_call: TRBJ2-1
v_call: TRBV7-2
cdr3_aa: CASSTLQGRDEQFF
cdr3_nt: TGTGCCAGCAGCACCCTACAGGGGCGGGATGAGCAGTTCTTC

clone_size: -
cdr3_length: 16
d_call: -
j_call: TRBJ1-1
v_call: TRBV30
cdr3_aa: CAWRFRFGPGNTEAFF
cdr3_nt: TGTGCCTGGAGATTCCGTTTCGGTCCAGGGAACACTGAAGCTTTCTTT

clone_size: few
cdr3_length: 15
d_call: TRBD2
j_call: TRBJ2-1
v_call: TRBV6-2/TRBV6-3
cdr3_aa: CASTTAGVSNNEQFF
cdr3_nt: TGTGCCAGCACTACGGCGGGAGTATCTAACAATGAGCAGTTCTTC

clone_size: -
cdr3_length: 13
d_call: -
j_call: TRBJ1-1
v_call: TRBV5-5
cdr3_aa: CASSLGDYTEAFF
cdr3_nt: TGTGCCAGCAGCTTGGGGGACTACACTGAAGCTTTCTTT

clone_size: few
cdr3_length: 14
d_call: -
j_call: TRBJ2-1
v_call: TRBV2
cdr3_aa: CASSVRGAYNEQFF
cdr3_nt: TGTGCCAGCAGTGTCAGGGGGGCGTACAATGAGCAGTTCTTC

clone_size: -
cdr3_length: 16
d_call: -
j_call: TRBJ2-3
v_call: TRBV7-9
cdr3_aa: CASRLDPGESTDTQYF
cdr3_nt: TGTGCCAGCAGATTGGACCCAGGGGAGAGCACAGATACGCAGTATTTT

clone_size: few
cdr3_length: 14
d_call: -
j_call: TRBJ2-3
v_call: TRBV6-2/TRBV6-3
cdr3_aa: CASSLTEVTDTQYF
cdr3_nt: TGTGCCAGCAGCTTGACAGAAGTCACAGATACGCAGTATTTT

clone_size: -
cdr3_length: 15
d_call: TRBD1
j_call: TRBJ2-7
v_call: TRBV13
cdr3_aa: CASSPQQGSSYEQYF
cdr3_nt: TGTGCCAGCAGCCCGCAACAGGGGAGCTCCTACGAGCAGTACTTC

clone_size: few
cdr3_length: 16
d_call: -
j_call: TRBJ2-2
v_call: TRBV15
cdr3_aa: CATSRDWGQNTGELFF
cdr3_nt: TGTGCCACCAGCAGAGATTGGGGGCAGAACACCGGGGAGCTGTTTTTT

clone_size: few
cdr3_length: 12
d_call: -
j_call: TRBJ2-5
v_call: TRBV12-3/TRBV12-4
cdr3_aa: CASRTAGETQYF
cdr3_nt: TGTGCCAGCAGAACAGCTGGAGAGACCCAGTACTTC

clone_size: few
cdr3_length: 13
d_call: -
j_call: TRBJ2-7
v_call: TRBV4-3
cdr3_aa: CASSRGTVYEQYF
cdr3_nt: TGCGCCAGCAGCCGCGGGACAGTTTACGAGCAGTACTTC

clone_size: -
cdr3_length: 15
d_call: -
j_call: TRBJ2-1
v_call: TRBV4-3
cdr3_aa: CASSQDGGAHNEQFF
cdr3_nt: TGCGCCAGCAGCCAAGACGGGGGAGCGCACAATGAGCAGTTCTTC

clone_size: -
cdr3_length: 15
d_call: TRBD2
j_call: TRBJ2-7
v_call: TRBV25-1
cdr3_aa: CASTSVNPGRHEQYF
cdr3_nt: TGTGCCAGCACCTCCGTGAACCCCGGGAGGCACGAGCAGTACTTC

clone_size: -
cdr3_length: 16
d_call: TRBD1
j_call: TRBJ2-7
v_call: TRBV6-1
cdr3_aa: CASSLAFRDSRYEQYF
cdr3_nt: TGTGCCAGCAGTCTTGCCTTCCGGGACAGCCGCTACGAGCAGTACTTC

clone_size: few
cdr3_length: 16
d_call: TRBD1
j_call: TRBJ2-1
v_call: TRBV4-2
cdr3_aa: CASNLADRDSYNEQFF
cdr3_nt: TGTGCCAGCAATCTCGCGGACAGGGACTCCTACAATGAGCAGTTCTTC

clone_size: few
cdr3_length: 15
d_call: -
j_call: TRBJ2-7
v_call: TRBV12-5
cdr3_aa: CASGLGTGNSYEQYF
cdr3_nt: TGTGCTAGTGGTTTGGGAACCGGGAACTCCTACGAGCAGTACTTC

clone_size: few
cdr3_length: 14
d_call: -
j_call: TRBJ1-5
v_call: TRBV7-8
cdr3_aa: CASSPQGAWQPQHF
cdr3_nt: TGTGCCAGCAGTCCTCAAGGGGCATGGCAGCCCCAGCATTTT

clone_size: few
cdr3_length: 16
d_call: TRBD1
j_call: TRBJ2-7
v_call: TRBV19
cdr3_aa: CASSSRDRAPFYEQYF
cdr3_nt: TGTGCCAGTAGTAGCCGGGACAGGGCTCCCTTCTACGAGCAGTACTTC

clone_size: -
cdr3_length: 15
d_call: -
j_call: TRBJ1-5
v_call: TRBV4-1
cdr3_aa: CASSQVYLGDQPQHF
cdr3_nt: TGCGCCAGCAGCCAAGTGTACCTAGGGGACCAGCCCCAGCATTTT

clone_size: -
cdr3_length: 14
d_call: -
j_call: TRBJ1-5
v_call: TRBV9
cdr3_aa: CASSVGESNQPQHF
cdr3_nt: TGTGCCAGCAGCGTAGGAGAAAGCAATCAGCCCCAGCATTTT

clone_size: -
cdr3_length: 16
d_call: -
j_call: TRBJ1-2
v_call: TRBV6-5
cdr3_aa: CASSQIGAQANYGYTF
cdr3_nt: TGTGCCAGCAGTCAAATTGGGGCCCAAGCTAACTATGGCTACACCTTC

clone_size: -
cdr3_length: 14
d_call: -
j_call: TRBJ2-5
v_call: TRBV4-3
cdr3_aa: CASSQVHAQETQYF
cdr3_nt: TGCGCCAGCAGCCAAGTGCATGCACAAGAGACCCAGTACTTC

clone_size: -
cdr3_length: 13
d_call: -
j_call: TRBJ2-1
v_call: TRBV20-1
cdr3_aa: CSPLRVSYNEQFF
cdr3_nt: TGCAGTCCTCTACGCGTCTCCTACAATGAGCAGTTCTTC

clone_size: -
cdr3_length: 14
d_call: -
j_call: TRBJ2-7
v_call: TRBV19
cdr3_aa: CASSITSTSYEQYF
cdr3_nt: TGTGCCAGTAGTATCACAAGCACCTCCTACGAGCAGTACTTC

clone_size: few
cdr3_length: 18
d_call: TRBD2
j_call: TRBJ2-7
v_call: TRBV4-1
cdr3_aa: CASSHMPGLAGPTYEQYF
cdr3_nt: TGCGCCAGCAGCCATATGCCGGGACTAGCGGGGCCAACCTACGAGCAGTACTTC

clone_size: few
cdr3_length: 14
d_call: -
j_call: TRBJ1-2
v_call: TRBV13
cdr3_aa: CASSLESGGVGYTF
cdr3_nt: TGTGCCAGCAGCCTTGAGAGTGGTGGGGTCGGCTACACCTTC

clone_size: few
cdr3_length: 16
d_call: TRBD1
j_call: TRBJ1-1
v_call: TRBV5-1
cdr3_aa: CASSLVAGQENTEAFF
cdr3_nt: TGCGCCAGCAGCTTGGTAGCCGGACAGGAAAACACTGAAGCTTTCTTT

clone_size: few
cdr3_length: 11
d_call: -
j_call: TRBJ1-1
v_call: TRBV20-1
cdr3_aa: CSAVMNTEAFF
cdr3_nt: TGCAGTGCTGTTATGAACACTGAAGCTTTCTTT

clone_size: -
cdr3_length: 14
d_call: -
j_call: TRBJ1-1
v_call: TRBV7-9
cdr3_aa: CASIPPLRNTEAFF
cdr3_nt: TGTGCCAGCATCCCTCCCCTGAGGAACACTGAAGCTTTCTTT

clone_size: -
cdr3_length: 14
d_call: TRBD1
j_call: TRBJ1-5
v_call: TRBV20-1
cdr3_aa: CSARQGAINQPQHF
cdr3_nt: TGCAGTGCTAGACAGGGGGCCATCAATCAGCCCCAGCATTTT

clone_size: -
cdr3_length: 14
d_call: TRBD1
j_call: TRBJ1-2
v_call: TRBV25-1
cdr3_aa: CASSELGTGGGYTF
cdr3_nt: TGTGCCAGCAGTGAATTAGGGACAGGGGGCGGCTACACCTTC

clone_size: -
cdr3_length: 18
d_call: -
j_call: TRBJ1-1
v_call: TRBV9
cdr3_aa: CASSVAGGAGQTNTEAFF
cdr3_nt: TGTGCCAGCAGCGTAGCGGGGGGGGCGGGACAAACGAACACTGAAGCTTTCTTT

clone_size: few
cdr3_length: 15
d_call: TRBD2
j_call: TRBJ2-1
v_call: TRBV6-2/TRBV6-3
cdr3_aa: CASSSGRVREYEQFF
cdr3_nt: TGTGCCAGCAGTTCGGGTCGGGTGCGGGAGTATGAGCAGTTCTTC

clone_size: many
cdr3_length: 17
d_call: TRBD1
j_call: TRBJ1-6
v_call: TRBV6-5
cdr3_aa: CASSYQQGATYNSPLHF
cdr3_nt: TGTGCCAGCAGTTACCAGCAGGGGGCCACGTATAATTCACCCCTCCACTTT

clone_size: few
cdr3_length: 16
d_call: -
j_call: TRBJ2-5
v_call: TRBV27
cdr3_aa: CASSLSGMGVGETQYF
cdr3_nt: TGTGCCAGCAGTTTATCGGGGATGGGGGTCGGAGAGACCCAGTACTTC

clone_size: few
cdr3_length: 15
d_call: -
j_call: TRBJ1-5
v_call: TRBV7-9
cdr3_aa: CASSSGSNSNQPQHF
cdr3_nt: TGTGCCAGCAGTTCCGGTTCGAATAGCAATCAGCCCCAGCATTTT

clone_size: -
cdr3_length: 16
d_call: -
j_call: TRBJ1-1
v_call: TRBV5-1
cdr3_aa: CASSSAGSPRGSEAFF
cdr3_nt: TGCGCCAGCAGCTCGGCAGGGTCCCCTCGCGGCAGTGAAGCTTTCTTT

clone_size: -
cdr3_length: 14
d_call: -
j_call: TRBJ2-1
v_call: TRBV6-4
cdr3_aa: CASSAVSEGNEQFF
cdr3_nt: TGTGCCAGCAGTGCGGTCAGTGAGGGGAATGAGCAGTTCTTC

clone_size: few
cdr3_length: 15
d_call: -
j_call: TRBJ1-1
v_call: TRBV5-1
cdr3_aa: CASSPGSGIGTEAFF
cdr3_nt: TGCGCCAGCAGCCCAGGGTCAGGGATTGGCACTGAAGCTTTCTTT

clone_size: -
cdr3_length: 16
d_call: -
j_call: TRBJ2-5
v_call: TRBV7-8
cdr3_aa: CASSWTLGPAQETQYF
cdr3_nt: TGTGCCAGCAGCTGGACCCTAGGTCCGGCGCAAGAGACCCAGTACTTC

clone_size: few
cdr3_length: 15
d_call: TRBD1
j_call: TRBJ1-6
v_call: TRBV30
cdr3_aa: CAWSYTQGHNSPLHF
cdr3_nt: TGTGCCTGGAGTTATACACAGGGGCATAATTCACCCCTCCACTTT

clone_size: -
cdr3_length: 12
d_call: TRBD1
j_call: TRBJ1-1
v_call: TRBV27
cdr3_aa: CASRPLTGGAFF
cdr3_nt: TGTGCCAGCAGGCCTTTGACAGGGGGAGCTTTCTTT

clone_size: -
cdr3_length: 16
d_call: TRBD1
j_call: TRBJ2-2
v_call: TRBV11-2
cdr3_aa: CASSFRDRDVLGELFF
cdr3_nt: TGTGCCAGCAGCTTCCGGGACAGGGATGTTCTCGGGGAGCTGTTTTTT